This TCR beta chain was captured in a study of T-cell reconstitution after alpha-beta-depleted transplantation in children. There are a few counts of this clonotype. Preparing the TCRbeta library involved the use of unique molecular identifiers. TCRdb re-called the PCR reads with MiXCR, one entry per CDR3 protein. The repertoire holds approximately 400,000 distinct CDR3 sequences, with under 13% as singletons. The source material was PBMCs from the stem cell graft donor, sampled from the stem cell graft. This sequence originates from a human donor who donated a stem cell graft to a child with acute myeloid leukemia.

The chain's CDR3 is CASAYVSYNEQFF. For the CDR3, the DNA is TGTGCCAGTGCCTACGTGTCCTACAATGAGCAGTTCTTC. This chain uses TRBV27 with TRBJ2-1, with no clear D. CDR3 length: 13 residues. Trimming took off 9 bases at V and 1 base at J, with 10 bases between the two ends. Germline values: CDR1 MNHEY, CDR2 SMNVEV (reference sequence).